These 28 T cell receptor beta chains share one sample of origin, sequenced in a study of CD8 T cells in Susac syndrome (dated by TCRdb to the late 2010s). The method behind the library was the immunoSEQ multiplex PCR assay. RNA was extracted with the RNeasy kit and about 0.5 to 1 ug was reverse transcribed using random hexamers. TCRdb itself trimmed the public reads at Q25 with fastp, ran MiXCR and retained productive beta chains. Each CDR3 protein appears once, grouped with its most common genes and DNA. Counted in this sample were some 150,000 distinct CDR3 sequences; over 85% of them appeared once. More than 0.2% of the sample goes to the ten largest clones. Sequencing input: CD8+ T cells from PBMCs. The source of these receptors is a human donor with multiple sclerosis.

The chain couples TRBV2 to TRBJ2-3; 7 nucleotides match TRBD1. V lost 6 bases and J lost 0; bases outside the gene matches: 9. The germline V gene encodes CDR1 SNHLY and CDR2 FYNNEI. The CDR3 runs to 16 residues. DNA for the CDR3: TGTGCCAGCAGGAGAAGGGGGCAGACTAGCACAGATACGCAGTATTTT. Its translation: CASRRRGQTSTDTQYF. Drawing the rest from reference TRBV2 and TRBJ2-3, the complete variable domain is EPEVTQTPSHQVTQMGQEVILRCVPISNHLYFYWYRQILGQKVEFLVSFYNNEISEKSEIFDDQFSVERPDGSNFTLKIRSTKLEDSAMYFCASRRRGQTSTDTQYFGPGTRLTVL.

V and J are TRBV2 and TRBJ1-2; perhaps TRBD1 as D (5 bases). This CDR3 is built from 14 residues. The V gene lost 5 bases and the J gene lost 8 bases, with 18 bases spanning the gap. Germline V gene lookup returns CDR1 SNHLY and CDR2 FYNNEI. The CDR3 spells CASSLPGPLEGYTF. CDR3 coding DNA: TGTGCCAGCAGTCTGCCGGGGCCCCTTGAGGGCTACACCTTC.

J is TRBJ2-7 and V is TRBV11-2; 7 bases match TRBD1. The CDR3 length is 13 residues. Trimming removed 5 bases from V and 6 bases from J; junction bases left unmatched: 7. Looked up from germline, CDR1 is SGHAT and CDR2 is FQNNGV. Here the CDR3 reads CASSPRQGGEQYF. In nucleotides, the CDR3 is TGTGCCAGCAGCCCCAGACAGGGCGGCGAGCAGTACTTC. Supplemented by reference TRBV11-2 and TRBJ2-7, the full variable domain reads EAGVAQSPRYKIIEKRQSVAFWCNPISGHATLYWYQQILGQGPKLLIQFQNNGVVDDSQLPKDRFSAERLKGVDSTLKIQPAKLEDSAVYLCASSPRQGGEQYFGPGTRLTVT.

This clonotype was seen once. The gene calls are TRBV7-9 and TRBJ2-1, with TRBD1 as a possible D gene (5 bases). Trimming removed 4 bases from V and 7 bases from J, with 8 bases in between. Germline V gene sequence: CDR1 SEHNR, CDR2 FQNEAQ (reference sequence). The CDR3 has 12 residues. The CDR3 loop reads CASSWTLNEQFF. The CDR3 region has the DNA TGTGCCAGCAGCTGGACATTGAATGAGCAGTTCTTC.

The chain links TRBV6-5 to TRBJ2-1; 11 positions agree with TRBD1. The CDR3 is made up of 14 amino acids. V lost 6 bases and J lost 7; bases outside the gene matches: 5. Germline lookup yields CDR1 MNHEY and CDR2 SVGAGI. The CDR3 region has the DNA TGTGCCAGCAGAGGACAGGGGGCTGGGAATGAGCAGTTCTTC. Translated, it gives CASRGQGAGNEQFF.

CDR3 coding DNA: TGTGCCAGTCACCGGGACAGGGGCCGAGAGACCCAGTACTTC. Its protein is CASHRDRGRETQYF. The chain has TRBV5-4 and TRBJ2-5; TRBD1 agrees at 10 bases. Germline assignment: CDR1 SGHNT and CDR2 YYREEE (reference sequence). With V trimmed by 8 bases and J by 4 bases, 8 bases remained unmatched. The CDR3 totals 14 residues.

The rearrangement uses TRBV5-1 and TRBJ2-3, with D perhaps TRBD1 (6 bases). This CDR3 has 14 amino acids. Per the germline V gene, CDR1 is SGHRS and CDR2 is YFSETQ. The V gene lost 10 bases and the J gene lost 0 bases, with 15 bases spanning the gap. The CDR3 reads CACNLRGSTDTQYF. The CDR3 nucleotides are TGCGCCTGTAACTTGAGGGGGAGCACAGATACGCAGTATTTT.

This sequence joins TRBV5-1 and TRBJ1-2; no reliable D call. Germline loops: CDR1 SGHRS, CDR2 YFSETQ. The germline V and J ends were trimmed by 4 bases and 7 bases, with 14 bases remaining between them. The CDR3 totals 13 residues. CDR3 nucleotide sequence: TGCGCCAGCAGCCTGCGACTCAGAGGTGGCTACACCTTC. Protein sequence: CASSLRLRGGYTF.

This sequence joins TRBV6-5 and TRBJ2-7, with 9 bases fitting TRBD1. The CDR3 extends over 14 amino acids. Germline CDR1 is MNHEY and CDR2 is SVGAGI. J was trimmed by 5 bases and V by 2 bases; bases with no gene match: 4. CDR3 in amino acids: CASSYGTGTDEQYF. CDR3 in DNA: TGTGCCAGCAGTTACGGGACAGGGACCGACGAGCAGTACTTC.

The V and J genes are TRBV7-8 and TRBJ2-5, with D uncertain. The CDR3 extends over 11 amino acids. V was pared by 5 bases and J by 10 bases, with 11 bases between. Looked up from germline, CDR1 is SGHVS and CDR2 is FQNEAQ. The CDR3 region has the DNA TGTGCCAGCAGCCCCCCCGAGGACCAGTACTTC. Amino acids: CASSPPEDQYF.

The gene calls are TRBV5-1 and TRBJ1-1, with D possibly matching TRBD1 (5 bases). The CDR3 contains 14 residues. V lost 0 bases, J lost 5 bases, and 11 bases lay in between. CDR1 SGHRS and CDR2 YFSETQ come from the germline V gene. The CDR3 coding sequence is TGCGCCAGCAGCTTGGAGGGGAAAGGGACTGAAGCTTTCTTT. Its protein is CASSLEGKGTEAFF.

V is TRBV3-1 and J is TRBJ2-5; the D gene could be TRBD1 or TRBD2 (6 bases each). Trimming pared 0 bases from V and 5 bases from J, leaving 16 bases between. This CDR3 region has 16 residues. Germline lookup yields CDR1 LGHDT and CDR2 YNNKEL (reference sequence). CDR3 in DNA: TGTGCCAGCAGCCAAGATTTGAGGGGGGCAAGGGAGACCCAGTACTTC. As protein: CASSQDLRGARETQYF.

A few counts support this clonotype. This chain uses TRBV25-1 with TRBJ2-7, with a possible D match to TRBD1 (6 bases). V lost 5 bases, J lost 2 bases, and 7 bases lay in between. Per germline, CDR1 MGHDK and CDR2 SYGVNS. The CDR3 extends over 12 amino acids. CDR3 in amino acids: CASSPGAYEQYF. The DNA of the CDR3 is TGTGCCAGCAGTCCAGGGGCCTACGAGCAGTACTTC.

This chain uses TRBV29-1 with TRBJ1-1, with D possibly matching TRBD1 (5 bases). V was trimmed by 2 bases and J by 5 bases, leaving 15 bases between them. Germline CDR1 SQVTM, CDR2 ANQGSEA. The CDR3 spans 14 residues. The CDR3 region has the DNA TGCAGCGTTGAACAGGGTGGGATGGGGACTGAAGCTTTCTTT. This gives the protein CSVEQGGMGTEAFF. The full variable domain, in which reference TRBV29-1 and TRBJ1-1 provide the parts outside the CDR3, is SAVISQKPSRDICQRGTSLTIQCQVDSQVTMMFWYRQQPGQSLTLIATANQGSEATYESGFVIDKFPISRPNLTFSTLTVSNMSPEDSSIYLCSVEQGGMGTEAFFGQGTRLTVV.

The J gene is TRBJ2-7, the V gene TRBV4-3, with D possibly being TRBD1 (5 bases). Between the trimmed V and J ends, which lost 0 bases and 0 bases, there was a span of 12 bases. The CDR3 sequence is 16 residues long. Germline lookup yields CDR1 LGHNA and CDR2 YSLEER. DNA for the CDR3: TGCGCCAGCAGCCAAGACCCAGCAGGGTCCTCCTACGAGCAGTACTTC. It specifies CASSQDPAGSSYEQYF.

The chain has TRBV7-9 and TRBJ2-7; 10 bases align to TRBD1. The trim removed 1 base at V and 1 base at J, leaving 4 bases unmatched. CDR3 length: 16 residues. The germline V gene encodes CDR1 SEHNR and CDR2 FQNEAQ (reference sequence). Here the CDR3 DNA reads TGTGCCAGCAGCTTAGGACGGGACAGGGGATCCTACGAGCAGTACTTC. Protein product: CASSLGRDRGSYEQYF.

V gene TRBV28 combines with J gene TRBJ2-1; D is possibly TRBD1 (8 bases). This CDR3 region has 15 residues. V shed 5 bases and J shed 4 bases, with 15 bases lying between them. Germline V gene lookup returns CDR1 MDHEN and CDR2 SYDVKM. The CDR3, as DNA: TGTGCCAGCAGTCTCGACAGGGGAGGGTACAATGAGCAGTTCTTC. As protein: CASSLDRGGYNEQFF.

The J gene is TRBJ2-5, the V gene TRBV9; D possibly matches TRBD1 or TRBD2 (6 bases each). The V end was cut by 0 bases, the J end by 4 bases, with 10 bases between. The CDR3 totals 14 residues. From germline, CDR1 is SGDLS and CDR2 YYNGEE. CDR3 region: CASSVVEGGETQYF. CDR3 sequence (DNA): TGTGCCAGCAGCGTAGTGGAGGGGGGAGAGACCCAGTACTTC.

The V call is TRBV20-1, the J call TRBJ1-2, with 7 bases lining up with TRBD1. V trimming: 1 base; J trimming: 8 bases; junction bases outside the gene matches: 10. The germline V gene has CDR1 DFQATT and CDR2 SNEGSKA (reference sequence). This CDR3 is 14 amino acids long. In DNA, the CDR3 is TGCAGTGCTAGAGCCCCGGACAGGATCCGAGGCTACACCTTC. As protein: CSARAPDRIRGYTF.

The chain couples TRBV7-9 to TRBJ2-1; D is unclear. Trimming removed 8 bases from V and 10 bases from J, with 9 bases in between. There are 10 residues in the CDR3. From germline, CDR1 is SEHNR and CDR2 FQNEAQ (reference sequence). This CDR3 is CASGVGEQFF. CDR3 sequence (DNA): TGTGCCAGCGGAGTAGGCGAGCAGTTCTTC.

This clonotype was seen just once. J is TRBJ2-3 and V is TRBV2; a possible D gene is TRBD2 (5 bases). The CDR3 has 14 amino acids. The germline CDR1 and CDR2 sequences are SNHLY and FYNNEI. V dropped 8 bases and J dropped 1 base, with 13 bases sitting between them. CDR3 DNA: TGTGCCAGCCCTTTAGGGCGGGGCACAGATACGCAGTATTTT. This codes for CASPLGRGTDTQYF.

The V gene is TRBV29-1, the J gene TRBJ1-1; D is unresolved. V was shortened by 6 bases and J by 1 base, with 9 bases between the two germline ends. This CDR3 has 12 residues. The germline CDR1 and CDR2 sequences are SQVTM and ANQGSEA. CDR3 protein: CSVPRGNTEAFF. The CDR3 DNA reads TGCAGCGTCCCCCGGGGGAACACTGAAGCTTTCTTT.

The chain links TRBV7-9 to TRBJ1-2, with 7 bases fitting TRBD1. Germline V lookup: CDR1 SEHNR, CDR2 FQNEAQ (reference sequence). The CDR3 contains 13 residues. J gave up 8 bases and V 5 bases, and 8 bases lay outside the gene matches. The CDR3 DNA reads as TGTGCCAGCAGCCCAGACAGGGTGTACGGCTACACCTTC. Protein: CASSPDRVYGYTF.

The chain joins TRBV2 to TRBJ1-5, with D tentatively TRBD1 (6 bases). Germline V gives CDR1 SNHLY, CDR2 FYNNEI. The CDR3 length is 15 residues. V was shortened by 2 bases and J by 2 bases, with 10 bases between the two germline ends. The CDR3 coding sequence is TGTGCCAGCAGTGAACGGCCAGGGGGCAATCAGCCCCAGCATTTT. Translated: CASSERPGGNQPQHF.

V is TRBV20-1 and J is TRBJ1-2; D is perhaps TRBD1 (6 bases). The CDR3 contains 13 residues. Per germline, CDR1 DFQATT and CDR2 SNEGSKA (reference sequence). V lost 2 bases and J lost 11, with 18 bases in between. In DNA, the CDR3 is TGCAGTGCTAGATCTTCAGGGGCGGCGGGTTACACCTTC. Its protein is CSARSSGAAGYTF.

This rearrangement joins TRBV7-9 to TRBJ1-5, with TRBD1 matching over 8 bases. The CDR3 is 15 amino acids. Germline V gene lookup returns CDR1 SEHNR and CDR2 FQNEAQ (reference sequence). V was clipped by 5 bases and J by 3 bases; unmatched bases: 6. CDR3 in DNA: TGTGCCAGCAGCCAGACAGGGGCTCTCAATCAGCCCCAGCATTTT. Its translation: CASSQTGALNQPQHF.

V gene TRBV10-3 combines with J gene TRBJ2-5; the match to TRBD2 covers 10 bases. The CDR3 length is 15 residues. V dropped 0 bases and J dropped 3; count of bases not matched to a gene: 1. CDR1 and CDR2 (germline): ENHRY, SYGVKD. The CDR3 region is CAISESLAGEETQYF. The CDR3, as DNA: TGTGCCATCAGTGAGTCGCTAGCGGGAGAAGAGACCCAGTACTTC.

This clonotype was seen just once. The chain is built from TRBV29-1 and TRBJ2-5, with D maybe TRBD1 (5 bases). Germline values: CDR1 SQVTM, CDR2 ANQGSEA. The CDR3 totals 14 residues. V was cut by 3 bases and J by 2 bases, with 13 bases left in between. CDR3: CSVDSRVPQETQYF. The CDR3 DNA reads TGCAGCGTTGATAGCAGGGTGCCACAAGAGACCCAGTACTTC.